The present T cell receptor beta chain was sequenced within a study of blood T cell repertoires in COVID-19. The repertoire was sequenced with immunoSEQ multiplex PCR; TCRdb's copy has only in-frame clones and lacks some. The repertoire holds nearly 300,000 clones, less than 85% seen once, with roughly 1.5% in the top ten. This CDR3 comprises 14 residues. Germline CDR1 MDHEN, CDR2 SYDVKM. Trimming pared 8 bases from V and 1 base from J, leaving 12 bases between. This clone was detected only once. This receptor was taken from a human donor with COVID-19, enrolled during active disease. The donor label of this sample is uncertain. V and J are TRBV28 and TRBJ1-5, with D perhaps matching TRBD1 (5 bases). What was sequenced was peripheral blood. CDR3 sequence reads: CASRGVDSNQPQHF. DNA of the CDR3: TGTGCCAGCCGGGGGGTAGACAGCAATCAGCCCCAGCATTTT.